The 29 T cell receptor beta chains below all came from one sample that was sequenced in a study of human T cells and chemical hapten exposure. Sample time point: patch test 2, 6 weeks after DPC sensitization. Treatment given: therapeutic diphenylcyclopropenone sensitization with weekly scalp DPC. TCRdb reprocessed the RACE reads with MiXCR, giving one entry per CDR3 protein. The data show under 450,000 distinct CDR3 sequences, around 6% seen once. Sequencing used whole blood, obtained in connection with sensitization to the hapten diphenylcyclopropenone (DPC). These receptors were obtained from a woman between 18 and 29 years old with alopecia areata. Some clones in this sample may be carry-over from other donors' samples.

This clonotype was recorded a few times. The V call is TRBV4-1, the J call TRBJ2-4; 8 positions match TRBD2. Trimming removed 2 bases from V and 0 bases from J; junction bases left unmatched: 3. The CDR3 has 16 residues. Germline V gene sequence: CDR1 MGHRA, CDR2 YSYEKL. The CDR3 loop reads CASSQSGGTAKNIQYF. The CDR3 DNA sequence: TGCGCCAGCAGCCAAAGCGGGGGTACAGCCAAAAACATTCAGTACTTC.

This clonotype has just a few counts. CDR3 DNA: TGTGCCAGCAGCTCTCAGGGGGCCCTCGGGGACACCGGGGAGCTGTTTTTT. This sequence encodes CASSSQGALGDTGELFF. J is TRBJ2-2 and V is TRBV13; 8 bases line up with TRBD1. The V gene end was trimmed by 4 bases and the J gene end by 3 bases; junction bases not matched to a gene: 10. CDR3 length: 17 residues. CDR1 and CDR2 (germline): PRHDT, FYEKMQ (reference sequence).

V is TRBV12-3 or TRBV12-4 and J is TRBJ2-7; no clear D. The V gene lost 5 bases and the J gene lost 4 bases, with 9 bases spanning the gap. The CDR3 covers 12 residues. CDR3 sequence reads: CASSLNVYEQYF. The CDR3 DNA sequence: TGTGCCAGCAGTCTAAACGTGTACGAGCAGTACTTC.

This clonotype was recorded a few times. The chain has TRBV28 and TRBJ2-3; possibly TRBD1 for D (7 bases). The V gene lost 6 bases and the J gene lost 5 bases, with 18 bases spanning the gap. Germline CDR1 reads MDHEN; CDR2 reads SYDVKM. The CDR3 covers 15 residues. The CDR3 region is CASSAAGGPEDTQYF. CDR3 bases: TGTGCCAGCAGCGCCGCAGGGGGGCCGGAAGATACGCAGTATTTT.

This clonotype appeared a few times. The rearrangement links TRBV2 to TRBJ2-5; 7 nucleotides agree with TRBD1. J was trimmed by 0 bases and V by 4 bases; bases with no gene match: 2. In germline, CDR1 is SNHLY, CDR2 FYNNEI. CDR3 length: 14 residues. The CDR3 sequence is CASSGTGYQETQYF. Written as DNA, the CDR3 is TGTGCCAGCAGTGGGACAGGTTACCAAGAGACCCAGTACTTC.

This clonotype was detected many times. The rearrangement joins TRBV12-3 or TRBV12-4 to TRBJ1-1; TRBD1 matches 9 bases. J was trimmed by 0 bases and V by 5 bases; bases with no gene match: 25. This CDR3 spans 22 amino acids. CDR3 nucleotide sequence: TGTGCCAGCAGTAAAACCCGACAGGGGGTCAATCGGGTAGGACCCATGAACACTGAAGCTTTCTTT. Translating gives CASSKTRQGVNRVGPMNTEAFF.

This clonotype was observed at least ten times. The chain combines TRBV4-1 with TRBJ1-4; unclear D gene. V was clipped by 4 bases and J by 8 bases, with 26 bases between them. Germline values: CDR1 MGHRA, CDR2 YSYEKL. The CDR3 contains 18 residues. Here the CDR3 reads CASSPRPPPTGRREKLFF. Written as DNA, the CDR3 is TGCGCCAGCAGCCCTAGACCTCCGCCGACCGGAAGACGGGAAAAACTGTTTTTT.

This clonotype was picked up many times. This chain joins TRBV5-1 and TRBJ1-1, with 7 bases lining up with TRBD1. This CDR3 comprises 14 residues. J lost 4 bases, V lost 2 bases, and 5 bases had no gene match. The germline V gene encodes CDR1 SGHRS and CDR2 YFSETQ. In DNA form, the CDR3 reads TGCGCCAGCAGCTTAGAACCAGGGGGCACTGAAGCTTTCTTT. It translates to CASSLEPGGTEAFF.

The rearrangement uses TRBV7-2 and TRBJ2-3; the match to TRBD1 covers 8 bases. After removal of 3 bases from V and 8 bases from J, the junction contained 10 bases not matched to a gene. CDR3 size: 15 residues. CDR1 and CDR2 from the germline V gene are SGHTA and FQGNSA. The DNA for the CDR3 is TGTGCCAGCAGCTTTCTGGCAGGGGGCGCTAGTACGCAGTATTTT. This codes for CASSFLAGGASTQYF. Drawing the rest from reference TRBV7-2 and TRBJ2-3, the complete variable domain is GAGVSQSPSNKVTEKGKDVELRCDPISGHTALYWYRQSLGQGLEFLIYFQGNSAPDKSGLPSDRFSAERTGGSVSTLTIQRTQQEDSAVYLCASSFLAGGASTQYFGPGTRLTVL.

This chain links TRBV29-1 with TRBJ1-1, with D possibly being TRBD1 (5 bases). Trimming took 2 bases from V and 3 from J, leaving 10 bases between them. Germline V gene lookup returns CDR1 SQVTM and CDR2 ANQGSEA. CDR3 length: 13 amino acids. The DNA for the CDR3 is TGCAGCGTTGAAAGACTAGGGGACACTGAAGCTTTCTTT. Its translation: CSVERLGDTEAFF.

V and J are TRBV6-2 or TRBV6-3 and TRBJ2-1; D might be TRBD2 (6 bases). Trimming took off 8 bases at V and 6 bases at J, with 11 bases between the two ends. CDR3 length equals 12 residues. CDR1 MNHEY and CDR2 SVGEGT come from the germline V gene. CDR3 DNA sequence: TGTGCCAGCGGGGGACTTCTCAATGAGCAGTTCTTC. Amino acids: CASGGLLNEQFF.

This clonotype came up many times. V is TRBV7-2 and J is TRBJ2-3; D perhaps matches TRBD2 (6 bases). The CDR3 covers 17 residues. Germline-derived CDR1 and CDR2 are SGHTA and FQGNSA. Trimming took 0 bases from V and 6 from J, leaving 19 bases between them. CDR3 region: CASSLALAGGYSDTQYF. CDR3 coding DNA: TGTGCCAGCAGCTTAGCCCTAGCCGGGGGATATTCGGATACGCAGTATTTT.

A few counts support this clonotype. The chain combines TRBV7-3 with TRBJ2-6; D is ambiguous. Between the trimmed V and J ends, which lost 5 bases and 0 bases, there was a span of 14 bases. The CDR3 is made up of 17 amino acids. The germline V gene has CDR1 SGHTA and CDR2 FQGTGA. The CDR3 coding sequence is TGTGCCAGCAGCCCATACATCAGGACCTCTGGGGCCAACGTCCTGACTTTC. Residues: CASSPYIRTSGANVLTF. The full variable domain, rest sourced from reference TRBV7-3 and TRBJ2-6, is GAGVSQTPSNKVTEKGKYVELRCDPISGHTALYWYRQSLGQGPEFLIYFQGTGAADDSGLPNDRFFAVRPEGSVSTLKIQRTERGDSAVYLCASSPYIRTSGANVLTFGAGSRLTVL.

This clonotype was observed a few times. V and J are TRBV28 and TRBJ2-7, with TRBD2 matching over 11 bases. The trim removed 4 bases at V and 1 base at J, leaving 6 bases unmatched. The CDR3 runs to 16 residues. Germline assignment: CDR1 MDHEN and CDR2 SYDVKM. The CDR3 protein is CASSSDIAGGSYEQYF. DNA for the CDR3: TGTGCCAGCAGTTCGGATATAGCGGGGGGGTCCTACGAGCAGTACTTC.

This clonotype has a count of ten or more. This sequence joins TRBV4-3 and TRBJ1-1; 7 positions match TRBD1. This CDR3 has 15 residues. Germline V gene lookup returns CDR1 LGHNA and CDR2 YSLEER. V lost 3 bases to trimming and J lost 7 bases; unmatched junction nucleotides: 11. The CDR3: CASSQGSQGLGEAFF. CDR3 nucleotide sequence: TGCGCCAGCAGCCAGGGATCACAGGGGTTGGGTGAAGCTTTCTTT.

V gene TRBV5-1 combines with J gene TRBJ2-3; D gene uncertain. CDR3 length: 15 residues. V was cut by 0 bases and J by 0 bases, with 8 bases left in between. The germline V gene encodes CDR1 SGHRS and CDR2 YFSETQ. The CDR3 DNA reads TGCGCCAGCAGCTTGGGAGGAATTAGCACAGATACGCAGTATTTT. Amino acids: CASSLGGISTDTQYF.

The chain carries TRBV10-3 and TRBJ2-7; D possibly corresponds to TRBD1 (6 bases). Germline V CDR1 and CDR2: ENHRY, SYGVKD. The CDR3 is 14 residues long. V gave up 4 bases and J gave up 0 bases, with 10 bases separating them. CDR3 bases: TGTGCCATCAGTGCGGGACACTACTCCTACGAGCAGTACTTC. It specifies CAISAGHYSYEQYF.

The V and J genes are TRBV12-3 or TRBV12-4 and TRBJ1-6; D possibly corresponds to TRBD1 (5 bases). The CDR3 sequence is 14 residues long. V lost 6 bases, J lost 6 bases, and 12 bases lay in between. CDR3 in amino acids: CASRPMTVNSPLHF. In nucleotides, the CDR3 is TGTGCCAGCAGGCCAATGACAGTTAATTCACCCCTCCACTTT.

This clonotype was detected ten times or more. The chain has TRBV29-1 and TRBJ1-5, with 7 bases matching TRBD1. Losses at the gene ends were 5 bases for V and 2 bases for J; bases not matched to a gene: 6. CDR1 and CDR2 (germline): SQVTM, ANQGSEA. The CDR3 loop spans 14 amino acids. The chain's CDR3 is CSVSKGAGNQPQHF. The DNA of the CDR3 is TGCAGCGTTTCAAAGGGGGCGGGCAATCAGCCCCAGCATTTT.

This clonotype was seen at least ten times. The chain joins TRBV6-2 or TRBV6-3 to TRBJ2-4; possible D gene TRBD2, 6 bases. In germline, CDR1 is MNHEY, CDR2 SVGEGT. The CDR3 runs 15 residues. V lost 5 bases and J lost 15, with 26 bases in between. For the CDR3, the DNA is TGTGCCAGCAGTACGGGTGGATCGGGGGAGAAGGTGACGTACTTC. Amino acid sequence: CASSTGGSGEKVTYF.

This clonotype has at least ten counts. The chain carries TRBV11-1 and TRBJ2-5; the D gene is possibly TRBD2 (6 bases). The ends were cut back, 5 bases at V and 2 bases at J, with 9 bases in the middle. This CDR3 contains 13 residues. Germline V gives CDR1 SGHAT, CDR2 FQDESV (reference sequence). The CDR3 spells CASSRDSQETQYF. The CDR3 nucleotides read TGTGCCAGCAGCCGGGACTCTCAAGAGACCCAGTACTTC.

This clonotype was counted many times. The chain uses TRBV12-3 or TRBV12-4 and TRBJ1-2; TRBD1 might be the D (5 bases). The CDR3 is made up of 14 amino acids. V lost 5 bases, J lost 5 bases, and 15 bases lay in between. The CDR3 DNA is TGTGCCAGCAGTCTAAACGGGGGAGGGTATGGCTACACCTTC. Its protein product is CASSLNGGGYGYTF.

This clonotype was seen ten or more times. This chain uses TRBV6-5 with TRBJ1-5; D remains unclear. CDR1 is MNHEY, CDR2 SVGAGI, per germline. The length of the CDR3 is 13 residues. V lost 5 bases and J 7 bases, leaving 12 bases between the germline ends. The CDR3 bases are TGTGCCAGCAGTCGTGACCGATTGCAGCCCCAGCATTTT. Residues: CASSRDRLQPQHF.

The sample holds many counts of this clonotype. The CDR3 protein is CASTPGGAAAQYF. The CDR3 bases are TGTGCCAGCACCCCTGGAGGGGCGGCGGCGCAGTATTTT. The chain recombines TRBV7-2 with TRBJ2-3; D perhaps matches TRBD2 (6 bases). The CDR3 spans 13 residues. Trimming took 7 bases from V and 10 from J, leaving 18 bases between them. The germline V gene has CDR1 SGHTA and CDR2 FQGNSA.

This clonotype was recorded at least ten times. CDR3 bases: TGTGCCAGCAGTTACGGGTTCGATTCACCCCTCCACTTT. The encoded protein is CASSYGFDSPLHF. The V gene is TRBV6-5, the J gene TRBJ1-6; no definite D call. The ends were cut back, 2 bases at V and 8 bases at J, with 7 bases in the middle. There are 13 residues in the CDR3. The germline gives CDR1 MNHEY, CDR2 SVGAGI.

This clonotype appeared a few times. The chain carries TRBV20-1 and TRBJ2-3; weak D call: TRBD2 (5 bases). This CDR3 contains 9 residues. Germline V gives CDR1 DFQATT, CDR2 SNEGSKA (reference sequence). This CDR3 is CRAADTQYF. For the CDR3, the DNA is TGCAGAGCGGCAGATACGCAGTATTTT.

This clonotype was detected many times. This chain joins TRBV20-1 and TRBJ2-3; D possibly corresponds to TRBD2 (7 bases). The V gene lost 1 base and the J gene lost 0 bases, with 17 bases spanning the gap. Germline CDR1 is DFQATT and CDR2 is SNEGSKA (reference sequence). This CDR3 has 17 amino acids. Here the CDR3 reads CSARGSRGLTSTDTQYF. CDR3 sequence (DNA): TGCAGTGCTAGAGGGAGCAGGGGACTAACTAGCACAGATACGCAGTATTTT.

This clonotype was detected ten times or more. CDR3 DNA sequence: TGCAGTGCTAGAGAGGTAGGGTCGAGCAATCAGCCCCAGCATTTT. Residues: CSAREVGSSNQPQHF. The gene calls are TRBV20-1 and TRBJ1-5; D not certain. Trimming took 0 bases from V and 1 from J, leaving 10 bases between them. CDR1 is DFQATT and CDR2 is SNEGSKA in the germline V gene (reference sequence). The length of the CDR3 is 15 residues.

This clonotype showed up just a few times. The V call is TRBV7-8, the J call TRBJ1-2; possible D gene TRBD1, 5 bases. The CDR3 loop spans 13 amino acids. Trimming cost V 8 bases and J 3 bases, with 13 bases left between them. Germline V CDR1 and CDR2: SGHVS, FQNEAQ. The CDR3: CASCLGRDYGYTF. In nucleotides, the CDR3 is TGTGCCAGCTGTTTGGGCAGGGACTATGGCTACACCTTC.